This is a list of T cell receptor beta chains from one sample in a study of tumor-infiltrating lymphocytes in oesophageal squamous cell carcinoma. TCRdb called the PCR reads again in MiXCR, with one record for every CDR3 protein. The sample contains some 14,000 distinct CDR3 sequences, around 46% of which appear only once. Sequences were obtained from esophageal tumor tissue. The receptors derive from a male donor with esophageal squamous cell carcinoma. Both conserved end residues are part of each CDR3. A D gene is named only where the DNA matches it firmly. Size values are once, few and many counts, or a class for expanded clones, and some rows have none.

TRBJ2-4,-,TRBV3-1,TRBD2,TGTGCCAGCAGCGATAAAATAGCGGGGGGAGGGGGAAACATTCAGTACTTC,CASSDKIAGGGGNIQYF
TRBJ2-5,medium-sized,TRBV7-9,TRBD2,TGTGCCAGCAGCATATATTCCGGACTAGCGGAAGAGACCCAGTACTTC,CASSIYSGLAEETQYF
TRBJ2-5,-,TRBV7-8,-,TGTGCCAGCAGAAAAGGGACGGTCATCCAAGAGACCCAGTACTTC,CASRKGTVIQETQYF
TRBJ2-7,medium-sized,TRBV7-9,-,TGTGCCAGCAGCTTTAACAGGCTGGCCTACGAGCAGTACTTC,CASSFNRLAYEQYF
TRBJ1-5,many,TRBV6-4,-,TGTGCCAGCAGTGACTGGAAATGGACAGCCAATTATAGCAATCAGCCCCAGCATTTT,CASSDWKWTANYSNQPQHF
TRBJ2-5,few,TRBV28,-,TGTGCCAGCAGTGCTATGGGGGGATCTTTGGAGACCCAGTACTTC,CASSAMGGSLETQYF
TRBJ2-7,-,TRBV6-6,-,TGTGCCAGCAGTTACTCGAGCAGGAGCTCCTACGAGCAGTACTTC,CASSYSSRSSYEQYF
TRBJ1-2,many,TRBV18,TRBD1,TGTGCCAGCTCACCGACAGGGGAAGTGGGCTACACCTTC,CASSPTGEVGYTF
TRBJ2-6,-,TRBV6-2/TRBV6-3,-,-,CASSYVGWTGRFGRAGLLRAVLRF
TRBJ2-7,-,TRBV9,TRBD1,TGTGCCAGCAGCGTAGGCCCCGACAGGGCCTCCTACGAGCAGTACTTC,CASSVGPDRASYEQYF
TRBJ2-7,-,TRBV7-2,-,TGTGCCAGCAGCTCCGGCCCTGGGGGCTCCTACGAGCAGTACTTC,CASSSGPGGSYEQYF
TRBJ2-3,many,TRBV7-6,-,TGTGCCAGCAGCCCCGGGCTGGGAGATACGCAGTATTTT,CASSPGLGDTQYF
TRBJ1-1,-,TRBV10-3,-,TGTGCCATCAGTGAGTCGCCCACTGAAGCTTTCTTT,CAISESPTEAFF
TRBJ2-7,-,TRBV7-4,TRBD2,TGTGCCAGCAGCTTTTTTGGCGGGGGCTCCTACGAGCAGTACTTC,CASSFFGGGSYEQYF
TRBJ2-7,medium-sized,TRBV7-2,-,TGTGCCAGCAGCTTGTTATATGTGGCGGCATACGAGCAGTACTTC,CASSLLYVAAYEQYF